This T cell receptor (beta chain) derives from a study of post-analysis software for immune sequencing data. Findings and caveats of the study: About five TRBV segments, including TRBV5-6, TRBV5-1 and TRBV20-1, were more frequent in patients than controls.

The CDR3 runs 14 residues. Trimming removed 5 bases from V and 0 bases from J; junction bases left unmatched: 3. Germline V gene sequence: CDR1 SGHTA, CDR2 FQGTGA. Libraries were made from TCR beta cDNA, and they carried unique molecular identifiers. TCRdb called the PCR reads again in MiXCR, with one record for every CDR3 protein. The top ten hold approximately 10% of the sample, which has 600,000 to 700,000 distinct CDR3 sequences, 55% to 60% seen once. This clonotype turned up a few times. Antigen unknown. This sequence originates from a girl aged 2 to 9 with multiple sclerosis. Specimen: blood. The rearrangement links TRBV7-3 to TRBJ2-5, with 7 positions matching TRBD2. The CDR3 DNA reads TGTGCCAGCAGCCCGCGGGAGAACCAAGAGACCCAGTACTTC. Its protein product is CASSPRENQETQYF.